What follows are 2 T cell receptor beta chains derived from one specimen sequenced in a study of Ad26.COV2.S vaccination and SARS-CoV-2 variants. Sequencing was performed with immunoSEQ multiplex PCR; in TCRdb, only in-frame clones are kept and a portion is missing. The table lists approximately 480,000 clones, 87% of them singletons. Regarding treatment: roughly 20 received Ad26.COV2.S at low or high dose, single or two shots; roughly five received placebo; per-sample allocation not given. Samples were taken on day 63 after the first vaccine or placebo injection. Here the sequenced sample was peripheral blood, taken in a trial of Ad26.COV2.S vaccine versus placebo. The receptors shown here come from a person between 18 and 65 years old who received the Ad26.COV2.S COVID-19 vaccine or a placebo.

This chain connects TRBV18 to TRBJ2-3; no definite D call. CDR1 and CDR2 (germline): KGHSH, LQKENI. V was shortened by 2 bases and J by 8 bases, with 14 bases between the two germline ends. This CDR3 contains 14 residues. This chain's CDR3 is CASSPMDGPGTQYF. The CDR3 DNA reads as TGTGCCAGCTCACCAATGGACGGGCCGGGTACGCAGTATTTT. Full variable domain (rest looked up from reference TRBV18 and TRBJ2-3): NAGVMQNPRHLVRRRGQEARLRCSPMKGHSHVYWYRQLPEEGLKFMVYLQKENIIDESGMPKERFSAEFPKEGPSILRIQQVVRGDSAAYFCASSPMDGPGTQYFGPGTRLTVL.

In this sample, this clone turned up a few times. This rearrangement joins TRBV21-1 to TRBJ1-5; TRBD1 is the table's D call and was not checked against the DNA. TRBV21-1 is an annotated pseudogene. There are 15 residues in the CDR3. The CDR3 loop is CASSFDRGGNQPQHF. The CDR3 DNA is TGTGCCAGCAGCTTTGACAGGGGGGGCAATCAGCCCCAGCATTTT.